A single T cell receptor (beta chain) is shown here with its context. These data belong to a study of blood T cell repertoires in COVID-19. As handled by the study authors: Estimates of nucleated cell counts were drawn from the amplification of reference gene primers. Using immunoSEQ multiplex PCR, the repertoire was profiled, and TCRdb retains in-frame clones only, with some absent. The D gene and trimming were derived from the DNA, and the V and J assignments and clone size from that table. The data contain 150,000 to 200,000 clones, 85% to 90% of them singletons. CDR1 is MNHEY, CDR2 SVGAGI, per germline. The J segment lost 1 base and the V segment lost 7 bases, leaving 7 bases of the junction unmatched. CDR3 size: 15 residues.

The TCR sequence derives from a man between 18 and 35 years old with acute or convalescent COVID-19. The sequenced material came from peripheral blood. V gene TRBV6-5 combines with J gene TRBJ1-1; 9 bases are a match to TRBD1. CDR3 loop: CASTQGQGTNTEAFF. CDR3 nucleotides: TGTGCCAGCACCCAAGGACAGGGGACGAACACTGAAGCTTTCTTT.